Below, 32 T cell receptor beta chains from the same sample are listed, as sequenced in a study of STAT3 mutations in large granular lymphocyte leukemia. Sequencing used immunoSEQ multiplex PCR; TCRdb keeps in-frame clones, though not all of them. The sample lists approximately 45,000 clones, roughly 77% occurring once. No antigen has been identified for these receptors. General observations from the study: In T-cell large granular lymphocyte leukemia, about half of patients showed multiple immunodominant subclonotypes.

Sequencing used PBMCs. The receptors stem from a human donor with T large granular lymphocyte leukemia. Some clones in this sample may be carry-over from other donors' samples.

This chain's CDR3 is CASSLVGTEYNEQFF. DNA for the CDR3: TGTGCCAGCAGCTTAGTGGGGACCGAATACAATGAGCAGTTCTTC. The chain combines TRBV11-1 with TRBJ2-1; D is possibly TRBD1 or TRBD2 (5 bases each). This CDR3 contains 15 residues. CDR1 is SGHAT, CDR2 FQDESV, per germline (reference sequence). The ends were cut back, 1 base at V and 4 bases at J, with 11 bases in the middle.

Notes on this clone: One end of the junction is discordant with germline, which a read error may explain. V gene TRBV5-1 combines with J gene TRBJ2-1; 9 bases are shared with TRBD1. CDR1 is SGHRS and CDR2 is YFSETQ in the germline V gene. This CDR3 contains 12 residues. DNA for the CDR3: TGCGCCAGCAGCTCGCAAACGACAGGGGGGATCTTC. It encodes CASSSQTTGGIF.

The CDR3, as DNA: TGTGCCAGCAGCCACCCGGGACAGGGATCCGGGGCCAACGTCCTGACTTTC. Translated: CASSHPGQGSGANVLTF. V usage is TRBV5-4 and J usage is TRBJ2-6; 9 bases align to TRBD1. The length of the CDR3 is 17 residues. Per the germline V gene, CDR1 is SGHNT and CDR2 is YYREEE (reference sequence). V shed 4 bases and J 4 bases; nucleotides not matched to a gene: 9.

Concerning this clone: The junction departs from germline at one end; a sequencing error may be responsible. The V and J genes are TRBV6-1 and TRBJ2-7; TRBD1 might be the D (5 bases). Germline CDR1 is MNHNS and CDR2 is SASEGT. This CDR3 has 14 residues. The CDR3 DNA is TGTGCCAGCAGCCCCACGACAGAATCCTACGGGCAGTACTTC. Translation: CASSPTTESYGQYF.

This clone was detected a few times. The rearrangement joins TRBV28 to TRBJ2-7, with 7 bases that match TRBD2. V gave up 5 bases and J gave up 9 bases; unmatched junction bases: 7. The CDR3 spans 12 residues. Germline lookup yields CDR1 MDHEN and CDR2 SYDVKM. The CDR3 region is CASSQTSTSQYV. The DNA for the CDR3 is TGTGCCAGCAGTCAGACTAGCACGTCGCAGTACGTC.

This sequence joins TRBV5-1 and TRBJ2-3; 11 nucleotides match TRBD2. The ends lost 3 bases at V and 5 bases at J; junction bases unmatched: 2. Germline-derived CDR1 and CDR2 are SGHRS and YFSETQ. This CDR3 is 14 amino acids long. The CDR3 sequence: CASSWGLAEDTQYF. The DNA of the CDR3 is TGCGCCAGCAGCTGGGGACTAGCGGAAGATACGCAGTATTTT.

The CDR3 nucleotides are TGCGCCAGCAGCCAAGATCACGGCGGGGGCGTACAGGAGTATTTT. It specifies CASSQDHGGGVQEYF. The chain carries TRBV4-1 and TRBJ2-3; possible D gene TRBD2, 7 bases. The ends were cut back, 0 bases at V and 13 bases at J, with 20 bases in the middle. Germline CDR1 MGHRA, CDR2 YSYEKL. This CDR3 comprises 15 residues.

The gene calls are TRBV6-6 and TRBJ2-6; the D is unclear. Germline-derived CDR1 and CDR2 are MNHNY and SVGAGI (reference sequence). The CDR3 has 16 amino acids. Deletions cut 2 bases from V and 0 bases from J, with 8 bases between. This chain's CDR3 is CASSYEVSSGANVLTF. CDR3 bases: TGTGCCAGCAGTTACGAAGTGAGCTCTGGGGCCAACGTCCTGACTTTC.

CDR3 sequence: CASSVGQTNYGYTF. The CDR3 DNA sequence: TGTGCCAGCAGCGTAGGTCAGACTAACTATGGCTACACCTTC. V is TRBV9 and J is TRBJ1-2, with no clear D. V dropped 0 bases and J dropped 0 bases, with 6 bases sitting between them. The CDR3 consists of 14 residues. The germline V gene has CDR1 SGDLS and CDR2 YYNGEE.

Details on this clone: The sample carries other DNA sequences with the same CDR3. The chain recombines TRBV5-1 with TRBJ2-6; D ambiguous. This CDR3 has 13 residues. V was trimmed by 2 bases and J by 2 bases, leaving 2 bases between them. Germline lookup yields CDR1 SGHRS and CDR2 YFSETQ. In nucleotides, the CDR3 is TGCGCCAGCAGCTTAGCTGGGGCCAACGTCCTGACTTTC. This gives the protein CASSLAGANVLTF.

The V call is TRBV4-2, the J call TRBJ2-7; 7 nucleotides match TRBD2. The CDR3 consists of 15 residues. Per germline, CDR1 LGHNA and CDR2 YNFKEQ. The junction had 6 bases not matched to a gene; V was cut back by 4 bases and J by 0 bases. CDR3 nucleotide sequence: TGTGCCAGCAGCCGGGGGGGACTGAACTCCTACGAGCAGTACTTC. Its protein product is CASSRGGLNSYEQYF.

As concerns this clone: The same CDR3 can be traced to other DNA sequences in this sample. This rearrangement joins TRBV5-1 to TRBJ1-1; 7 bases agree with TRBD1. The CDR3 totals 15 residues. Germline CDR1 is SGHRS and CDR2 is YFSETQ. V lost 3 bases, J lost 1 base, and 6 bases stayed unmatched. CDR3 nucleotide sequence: TGCGCCAGCAGCTCGCGACAGGGCGGGAACACTGAAGCTTTCTTT. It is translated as CASSSRQGGNTEAFF.

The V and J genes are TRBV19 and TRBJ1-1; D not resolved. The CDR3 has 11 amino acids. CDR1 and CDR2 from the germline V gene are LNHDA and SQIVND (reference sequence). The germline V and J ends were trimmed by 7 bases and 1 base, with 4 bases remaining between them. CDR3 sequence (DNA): TGTGCCAGTAAAGCGAACACTGAAGCTTTCTTT. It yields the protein CASKANTEAFF.

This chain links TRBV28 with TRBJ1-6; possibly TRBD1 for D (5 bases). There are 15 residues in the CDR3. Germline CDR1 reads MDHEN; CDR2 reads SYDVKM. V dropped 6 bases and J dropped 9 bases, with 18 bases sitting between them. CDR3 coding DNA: TGTGCCAGCAGGCCTCTGGGGGGGAGAAGTTCACCCCTCCACTTT. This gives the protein CASRPLGGRSSPLHF.

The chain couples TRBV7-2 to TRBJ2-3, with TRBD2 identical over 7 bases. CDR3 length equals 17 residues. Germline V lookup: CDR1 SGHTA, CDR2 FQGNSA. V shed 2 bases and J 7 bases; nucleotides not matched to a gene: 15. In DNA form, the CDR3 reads TGTGCCAGCAGCTTATCCTTGAGAGCGGGGACGACCAATACGCAGTATTTT. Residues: CASSLSLRAGTTNTQYF.

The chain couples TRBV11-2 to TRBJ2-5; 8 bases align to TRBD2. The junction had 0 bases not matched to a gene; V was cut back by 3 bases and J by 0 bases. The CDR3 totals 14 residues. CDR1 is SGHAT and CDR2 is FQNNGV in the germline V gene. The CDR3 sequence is CASSLGLDQETQYF. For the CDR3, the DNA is TGTGCCAGCAGCTTGGGACTAGACCAAGAGACCCAGTACTTC.

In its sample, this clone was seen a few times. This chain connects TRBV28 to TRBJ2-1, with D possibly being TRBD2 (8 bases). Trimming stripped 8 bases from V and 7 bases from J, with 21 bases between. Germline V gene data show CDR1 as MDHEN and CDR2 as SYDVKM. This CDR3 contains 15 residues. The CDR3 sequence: CASGSGGLGVNEQFF. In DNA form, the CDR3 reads TGTGCCAGCGGATCAGGGGGACTAGGCGTTAATGAGCAGTTCTTC.

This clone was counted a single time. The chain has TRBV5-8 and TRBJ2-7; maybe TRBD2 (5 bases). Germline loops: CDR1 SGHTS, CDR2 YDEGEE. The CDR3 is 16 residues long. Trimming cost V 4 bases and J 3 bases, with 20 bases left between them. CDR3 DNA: TGTGCCAGCAGCCCGAGGGCAGAGGGTCCTTACTACGAGCAGTACTTC. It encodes CASSPRAEGPYYEQYF. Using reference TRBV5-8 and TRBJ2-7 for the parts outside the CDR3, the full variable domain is EAGVTQSPTHLIKTRGQQATLRCSPISGHTSVYWYQQALGLGLQFLLWYDEGEERNRGNFPPRFSGRQFPNYSSELNVNALELEDSALYLCASSPRAEGPYYEQYFGPGTRLTVT.

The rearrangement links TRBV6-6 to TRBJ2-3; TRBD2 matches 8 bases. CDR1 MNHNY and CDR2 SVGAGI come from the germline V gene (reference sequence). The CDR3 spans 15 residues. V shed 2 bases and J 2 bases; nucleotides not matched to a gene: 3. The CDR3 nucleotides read TGTGCCAGCAGTTACCGGGGGGGCTACACAGATACGCAGTATTTT. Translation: CASSYRGGYTDTQYF.

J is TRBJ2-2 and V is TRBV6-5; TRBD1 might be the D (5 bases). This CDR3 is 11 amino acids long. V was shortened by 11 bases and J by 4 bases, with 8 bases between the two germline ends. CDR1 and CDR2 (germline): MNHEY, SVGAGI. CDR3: CAAQGTGELFF. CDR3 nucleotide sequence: TGTGCCGCCCAGGGCACCGGGGAGCTGTTTTTT.

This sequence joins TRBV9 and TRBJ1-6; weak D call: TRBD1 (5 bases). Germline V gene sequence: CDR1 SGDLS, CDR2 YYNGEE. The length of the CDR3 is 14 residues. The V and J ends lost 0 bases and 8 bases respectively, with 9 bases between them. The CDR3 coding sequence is TGTGCCAGCAGCGTAGGGGGCCCGGATTCACCCCTCCACTTT. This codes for CASSVGGPDSPLHF.

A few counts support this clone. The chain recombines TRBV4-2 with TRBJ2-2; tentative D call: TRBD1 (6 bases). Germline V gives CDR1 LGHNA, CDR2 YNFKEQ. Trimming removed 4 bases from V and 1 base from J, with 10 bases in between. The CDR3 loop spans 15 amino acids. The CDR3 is CASSPLQGNTGELFF. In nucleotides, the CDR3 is TGTGCCAGCAGCCCTTTACAGGGGAACACCGGGGAGCTGTTTTTT.

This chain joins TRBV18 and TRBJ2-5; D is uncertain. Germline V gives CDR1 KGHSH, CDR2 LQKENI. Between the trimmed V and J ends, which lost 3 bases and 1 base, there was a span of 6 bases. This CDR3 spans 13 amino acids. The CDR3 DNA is TGTGCCAGCTCACCTGGCAGCCAAGAGACCCAGTACTTC. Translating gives CASSPGSQETQYF.

The CDR3 DNA reads as TGTGCCAGTAGTAGGGCAGACACAGCCTATAGCAATCAGCCCCAGCATTTT. The encoded protein is CASSRADTAYSNQPQHF. The chain carries TRBV19 and TRBJ1-5; D remains ambiguous. V lost 4 bases and J lost 0, with 16 bases in between. Germline V gene data show CDR1 as LNHDA and CDR2 as SQIVND (reference sequence). The CDR3 has 17 residues.

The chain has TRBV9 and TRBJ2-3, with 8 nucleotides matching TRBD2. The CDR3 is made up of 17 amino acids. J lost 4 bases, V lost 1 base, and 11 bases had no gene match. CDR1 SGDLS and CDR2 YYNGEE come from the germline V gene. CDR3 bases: TGTGCCAGCAGCGTACCACAAGCGGGGGTCTTCCCAGATACGCAGTATTTT. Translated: CASSVPQAGVFPDTQYF.

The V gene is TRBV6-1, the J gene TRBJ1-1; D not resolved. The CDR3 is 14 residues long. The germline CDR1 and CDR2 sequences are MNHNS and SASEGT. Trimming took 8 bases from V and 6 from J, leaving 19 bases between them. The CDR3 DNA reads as TGTGCCAGCGAGTGGGGAGGGAAGGGAGCTGAAGCTTTCTTT. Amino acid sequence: CASEWGGKGAEAFF.

DNA for the CDR3: TGTGCCAGCAGCTCCCCCCCAGTCTATGGCTACACCTTC. Protein sequence: CASSSPPVYGYTF. V is TRBV5-6 and J is TRBJ1-2; D uncertain. The V gene's germline CDR1 is SGHDT and CDR2 YYEEEE. Trimming pared 3 bases from V and 4 bases from J, leaving 10 bases between. The CDR3 is made up of 13 amino acids.

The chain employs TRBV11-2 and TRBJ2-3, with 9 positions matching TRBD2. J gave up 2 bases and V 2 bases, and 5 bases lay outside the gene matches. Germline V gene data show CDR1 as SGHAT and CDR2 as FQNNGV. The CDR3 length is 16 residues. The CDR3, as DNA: TGTGCCAGCAGCTTATCCCTAGCGGGGTTCACAGATACGCAGTATTTT. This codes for CASSLSLAGFTDTQYF.

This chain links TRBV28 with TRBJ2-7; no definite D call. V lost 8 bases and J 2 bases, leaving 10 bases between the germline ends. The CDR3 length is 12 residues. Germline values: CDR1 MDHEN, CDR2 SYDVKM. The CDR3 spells CASGRLTYEQYF. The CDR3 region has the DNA TGTGCCAGCGGCCGTCTGACCTACGAGCAGTACTTC.

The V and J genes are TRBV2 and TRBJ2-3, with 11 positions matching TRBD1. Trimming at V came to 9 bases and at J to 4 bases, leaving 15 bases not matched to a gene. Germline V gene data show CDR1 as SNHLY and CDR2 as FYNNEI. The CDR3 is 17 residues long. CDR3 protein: CARGQGANRPHPDTQYF. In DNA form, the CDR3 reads TGTGCCAGAGGACAGGGGGCTAACCGCCCCCATCCAGATACGCAGTATTTT.

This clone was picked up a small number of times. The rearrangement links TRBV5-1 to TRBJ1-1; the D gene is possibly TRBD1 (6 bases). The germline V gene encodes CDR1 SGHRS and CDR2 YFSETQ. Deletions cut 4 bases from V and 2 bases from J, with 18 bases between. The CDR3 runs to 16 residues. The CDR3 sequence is CASSIHGEGGNTEAFF. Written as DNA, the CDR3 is TGCGCCAGCAGCATCCATGGGGAGGGGGGCAACACTGAAGCTTTCTTT.

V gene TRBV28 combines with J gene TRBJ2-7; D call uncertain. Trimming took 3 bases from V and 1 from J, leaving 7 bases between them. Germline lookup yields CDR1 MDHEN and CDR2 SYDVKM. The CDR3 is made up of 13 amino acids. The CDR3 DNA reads TGTGCCAGCAGTTTGAGGTCTTCCTACGAGCAGTACTTC. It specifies CASSLRSSYEQYF. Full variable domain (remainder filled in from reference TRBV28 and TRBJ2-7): DVKVTQSSRYLVKRTGEKVFLECVQDMDHENMFWYRQDPGLGLRLIYFSYDVKMKEKGDIPEGYSVSREKKERFSLILESASTNQTSMYLCASSLRSSYEQYFGPGTRLTVT.